These 22 T cell receptor beta chains share one sample of origin, sequenced in a study of blood T cell repertoires in COVID-19. Measured with immunoSEQ multiplex PCR; TCRdb has only the in-frame clones, and not every one. The top ten hold around 6.2% of the sample, which has some 160,000 clones, around 81% seen once. The sequenced sample was PBMCs or T cells enriched from blood (not recorded which). These receptors came from a woman between 40 and 50 years old who had recovered from COVID-19.

The V and J genes are TRBV6-5 and TRBJ2-7, with a possible D match to TRBD2 (6 bases). The CDR3 contains 14 residues. Per germline, CDR1 MNHEY and CDR2 SVGAGI. Trimming stripped 4 bases from V and 2 bases from J, with 12 bases between. DNA for the CDR3: TGTGCCAGCAGTTCCGGAGGAGGGGCCTACGAGCAGTACTTC. It yields the protein CASSSGGGAYEQYF.

The chain has TRBV7-9 and TRBJ1-6; 7 bases line up with TRBD1. CDR3 length: 15 residues. Germline assignment: CDR1 SEHNR and CDR2 FQNEAQ (reference sequence). The V and J ends lost 5 bases and 2 bases, in that order; junction bases with no gene match: 3. DNA of the CDR3: TGTGCCAGCAGCCCTGGACAGGCCTATAATTCACCCCTCCACTTT. It is translated as CASSPGQAYNSPLHF.

The chain combines TRBV5-5 with TRBJ1-1, with 9 bases identical to TRBD1. Germline V gene lookup returns CDR1 SGHKS and CDR2 YYEKEE (reference sequence). This CDR3 has 16 residues. V shed 4 bases and J 4 bases; nucleotides not matched to a gene: 11. The CDR3: CASSLRTGVRVTEAFF. In nucleotides, the CDR3 is TGTGCCAGCAGCCTTCGGACAGGGGTGAGAGTCACTGAAGCTTTCTTT.

V gene TRBV7-9 combines with J gene TRBJ2-2; D remains unclear. The CDR3 sequence is 16 residues long. The V gene's germline CDR1 is SEHNR and CDR2 FQNEAQ (reference sequence). The V end was cut by 1 base, the J end by 3 bases, with 12 bases between. The CDR3 spells CASSLGSGIHTGELFF. The CDR3 region has the DNA TGTGCCAGCAGCTTAGGCTCAGGCATTCACACCGGGGAGCTGTTTTTT.

The chain is built from TRBV27 and TRBJ1-5; D possibly corresponds to TRBD1 (6 bases). This CDR3 region has 15 residues. The V gene's germline CDR1 is MNHEY and CDR2 SMNVEV (reference sequence). V was cut by 3 bases and J by 2 bases, with 11 bases left in between. The CDR3 sequence is CASSFGGGGNQPQHF. The CDR3 DNA follows: TGTGCCAGCAGTTTCGGTGGGGGCGGCAATCAGCCCCAGCATTTT.

This chain joins TRBV19 and TRBJ1-1, with a possible D match to TRBD1 (5 bases). Trimming stripped 8 bases from V and 4 bases from J, with 14 bases between. Germline values: CDR1 LNHDA, CDR2 SQIVND (reference sequence). The CDR3 runs to 13 residues. The CDR3 region is CASQLWGGTEAFF. For the CDR3, the DNA is TGTGCCAGTCAGCTTTGGGGGGGCACTGAAGCTTTCTTT. Supplemented by reference TRBV19 and TRBJ1-1, the full variable domain reads DGGITQSPKYLFRKEGQNVTLSCEQNLNHDAMYWYRQDPGQGLRLIYYSQIVNDFQKGDIAEGYSVSREKKESFPLTVTSAQKNPTAFYLCASQLWGGTEAFFGQGTRLTVV.

This clone was observed once. V and J are TRBV6-5 and TRBJ1-5; 9 bases agree with TRBD1. The germline gives CDR1 MNHEY, CDR2 SVGAGI. V lost 7 bases and J lost 6; bases outside the gene matches: 4. This CDR3 region has 13 residues. The CDR3 DNA reads TGTGCCAGCAAGACAGGGGGTGGTCAGCCCCAGCATTTT. Translated, it gives CASKTGGGQPQHF.

As DNA, the CDR3 is TGTGCCATCAGTGACAGGGCTAATGAAAAACTGTTTTTT. It translates to CAISDRANEKLFF. The chain combines TRBV10-3 with TRBJ1-4; weak D call: TRBD1 (5 bases). The V gene lost 3 bases and the J gene lost 3 bases, with 5 bases spanning the gap. Per the germline V gene, CDR1 is ENHRY and CDR2 is SYGVKD. The CDR3 is 13 residues long.

The sample holds one count of this clone. The chain uses TRBV5-1 and TRBJ1-2; 9 nucleotides line up with TRBD1. V lost 3 bases to trimming and J lost 6 bases; unmatched junction nucleotides: 21. The CDR3 has 19 amino acids. CDR1 is SGHRS, CDR2 YFSETQ, per germline. Here the CDR3 DNA reads TGCGCCAGCAGCTCCATCGCGGGACAGGGCGGGCCTAAACAAGATGGCTACACCTTC. Translating gives CASSSIAGQGGPKQDGYTF.

The V call is TRBV6-5, the J call TRBJ1-2, with 8 bases that match TRBD1. Germline V CDR1 and CDR2: MNHEY, SVGAGI. CDR3 size: 14 residues. The V gene end was trimmed by 4 bases and the J gene end by 6 bases; junction bases not matched to a gene: 7. CDR3: CASSLRQGRDGYTF. CDR3 in DNA: TGTGCCAGCAGTTTGAGACAGGGGCGGGATGGCTACACCTTC.

This clone was recorded a few times. J is TRBJ1-6 and V is TRBV6-5; D not certain. CDR1 is MNHEY and CDR2 is SVGAGI in the germline V gene. This CDR3 has 14 residues. The germline V and J ends were trimmed by 6 bases and 9 bases, with 15 bases remaining between them. CDR3 sequence (DNA): TGTGCCAGCAGGAAAGGAGGTTACGGTTCACCCCTCCACTTT. Translation: CASRKGGYGSPLHF.

The chain couples TRBV29-1 to TRBJ2-7, with D perhaps matching TRBD1 (6 bases). From germline, CDR1 is SQVTM and CDR2 ANQGSEA. This CDR3 has 14 amino acids. The V gene lost 0 bases and the J gene lost 2 bases, with 11 bases spanning the gap. The CDR3 loop is CSVEDNAGAYEQYF. For the CDR3, the DNA is TGCAGCGTTGAAGATAACGCAGGGGCCTACGAGCAGTACTTC.

The V and J genes are TRBV14 and TRBJ2-7; 8 positions agree with TRBD2. Germline CDR1 reads SGHDN; CDR2 reads FVKESK. V dropped 4 bases and J dropped 4; count of bases not matched to a gene: 9. The CDR3 has 15 residues. The chain's CDR3 is CASSRPSGSPYEQYF. The DNA for the CDR3 is TGTGCCAGCAGCCGCCCCAGCGGGAGCCCATACGAGCAGTACTTC.

This chain joins TRBV27 and TRBJ2-3, with TRBD1 matching 8 bases. Germline lookup yields CDR1 MNHEY and CDR2 SMNVEV (reference sequence). The CDR3 is 15 residues long. V was clipped by 3 bases and J by 1 base; unmatched bases: 3. The CDR3 DNA reads TGTGCCAGCAGTTTTACAGGGGGGCGCACAGATACGCAGTATTTT. This codes for CASSFTGGRTDTQYF.

The chain joins TRBV19 to TRBJ2-1, with TRBD2 matching 11 bases. V gave up 2 bases and J gave up 8 bases; unmatched junction bases: 5. This CDR3 comprises 15 residues. Germline values: CDR1 LNHDA, CDR2 SQIVND (reference sequence). CDR3 region: CASSIISGGADEQFF. DNA for the CDR3: TGTGCCAGTAGTATAATTAGCGGGGGGGCCGATGAGCAGTTCTTC.

The chain has TRBV27 and TRBJ1-2; no firm D call. The CDR3 runs 15 residues. V was clipped by 0 bases and J by 4 bases, with 12 bases between them. Germline V gene sequence: CDR1 MNHEY, CDR2 SMNVEV (reference sequence). The CDR3, as DNA: TGTGCCAGCAGTTTATCCCTCGGAGGTCCCTATGGCTACACCTTC. Translated, it gives CASSLSLGGPYGYTF.

The V and J genes are TRBV4-2 and TRBJ2-5; 9 bases match TRBD2. This CDR3 is built from 16 residues. Unmatched junction bases numbered 11, after V lost 1 base and J lost 8 bases. Germline V gene lookup returns CDR1 LGHNA and CDR2 YNFKEQ. In nucleotides, the CDR3 is TGTGCCAGCAGCCAAGTCCAGCGGGGGGTCGAAGTCACCCAGTACTTC. This codes for CASSQVQRGVEVTQYF.

This clone was detected only once. The CDR3 DNA reads as TGCGCCAGCAGCCAAGACCAGACGGGAATCACTGAAGCTTTCTTT. This translates into CASSQDQTGITEAFF. This chain connects TRBV4-1 to TRBJ1-1; D gene ambiguous. This CDR3 comprises 15 residues. Trimming took off 0 bases at V and 4 bases at J, with 12 bases between the two ends. Germline CDR1 is MGHRA and CDR2 is YSYEKL.

This clone was seen once. The rearrangement joins TRBV27 to TRBJ1-1, with D possibly matching TRBD1 (6 bases). Germline assignment: CDR1 MNHEY and CDR2 SMNVEV (reference sequence). With 2 bases removed from V and 7 bases from J, the gap between germline ends came to 11 bases. The length of the CDR3 is 13 residues. CDR3 in DNA: TGTGCCAGCAGTTTAAACAGGGTCAGTGAAGCTTTCTTT. The encoded protein is CASSLNRVSEAFF.

J is TRBJ1-2 and V is TRBV5-5, with D unresolved. Germline CDR1 and CDR2: SGHKS and YYEKEE (reference sequence). The CDR3 runs to 15 residues. V was clipped by 3 bases and J by 3 bases, with 15 bases between them. CDR3 coding DNA: TGTGCCAGCAGCTCAACGGGGTTGGCCGACTATGGCTACACCTTC. As protein: CASSSTGLADYGYTF.

The chain links TRBV5-1 to TRBJ2-7; TRBD2 matches at 8 bases. Losses at the gene ends were 3 bases for V and 2 bases for J; bases not matched to a gene: 4. The germline gives CDR1 SGHRS, CDR2 YFSETQ. The length of the CDR3 is 14 residues. CDR3 in DNA: TGCGCCAGCAGCTGGGGACTAGGACCCTACGAGCAGTACTTC. Protein sequence: CASSWGLGPYEQYF.

This sequence joins TRBV5-1 and TRBJ2-7; weak D call: TRBD2 (5 bases). The CDR3 totals 14 residues. Germline CDR1 SGHRS, CDR2 YFSETQ. V was clipped by 4 bases and J by 3 bases, with 14 bases between them. CDR3 in amino acids: CASSLVGESYEQYF. CDR3 DNA: TGCGCCAGCAGCCTCGTCGGGGAGAGCTACGAGCAGTACTTC.